This TCR beta chain was recorded in a study of T-cell memory formation after mild COVID-19. The sample holds a few counts of this clonotype. The antigen is undetermined. General study points: Day 37-peaking second-wave clones had unconfirmed SARS-CoV-2 specificity.

TCRdb passed the 5' RACE reads through MiXCR, listing each CDR3 protein once. The sample holds around 300,000 distinct CDR3 sequences, roughly 13% seen once. CDR1 and CDR2 from the germline V gene are ENHRY and SYGVKD. The CDR3 has 15 residues. Trimming removed 0 bases from V and 5 bases from J, with 14 bases in between. This sequence joins TRBV10-3 and TRBJ2-7, with D perhaps TRBD2 (5 bases). This sequence was found in a man younger than 35 who had mild COVID-19 (a few samples of this study predate the infection). Cell type and time point are not known. The sequencing sample was made of PBMCs or a T cell subset sorted from them (not recorded which). This chain's CDR3 is CAISESQTGNHEQYF. The DNA for the CDR3 is TGTGCCATCAGTGAGTCGCAAACGGGGAACCACGAGCAGTACTTC.